This TCR beta chain was documented in a study of PD-L1 blockade in urothelial cancer. Stated time point: peripheral blood 6 weeks after treatment start. V gave up 5 bases and J gave up 1 base; unmatched junction bases: 8. CDR1 is MNHEY, CDR2 SMNVEV, per germline (reference sequence). The CDR3 is 18 residues long. Assay used: immunoSEQ multiplex PCR; TCRdb lists only in-frame clones, some missing. The profile shows 100,000 to 150,000 clones, roughly 83% of them singletons. The sample was PBMCs, taken around atezolizumab (anti-PD-L1) treatment. The receptor comes from a man aged 50-59 years with urothelial cancer. This chain links TRBV27 with TRBJ2-3; TRBD2 matches at 14 bases. The CDR3 loop is CASSLTGLAGVGTDTQYF. CDR3 sequence (DNA): TGTGCCAGCAGTCTAACGGGACTAGCGGGAGTGGGCACAGATACGCAGTATTTT.